The count of the clone carrying this TCR beta chain is one. The antigen is undetermined. Trimming took 2 bases from V and 10 from J; bases not matched to a gene: 10. Germline V gene data show CDR1 as MDHEN and CDR2 as SYDVKM. This CDR3 region has 16 residues. Noted time point: cycle 4 day 1 (C4D1), after 5 to 7 weeks of nivolumab. Patients all relapsed after autologous stem cell transplantation, and there was variation in brentuximab vedotin exposure. The sample belongs to a study of PD-1 blockade in classical Hodgkin lymphoma. Libraries were prepared by immunoSEQ multiplex PCR; TCRdb keeps only in-frame clonotypes and omits some of them. The top ten hold approximately 2.6% of the sample, which has 40,000 to 45,000 clones, 55% to 70% seen once. The study, taken as a whole, reports: Complete responders showed a baseline diversity that resembled the diversity of newly diagnosed patients.

The specimen was peripheral blood mononuclear cells (PBMCs), collected before the fourth cycle of nivolumab. The sequence was obtained from a human donor with classical Hodgkin lymphoma. This chain connects TRBV28 to TRBJ2-1, with TRBD2 matching 11 bases. CDR3 protein: CASSLPGSGGAREQFF. The CDR3, as DNA: TGTGCCAGCAGTTTACCGGGTAGCGGGGGGGCAAGGGAGCAGTTCTTC.